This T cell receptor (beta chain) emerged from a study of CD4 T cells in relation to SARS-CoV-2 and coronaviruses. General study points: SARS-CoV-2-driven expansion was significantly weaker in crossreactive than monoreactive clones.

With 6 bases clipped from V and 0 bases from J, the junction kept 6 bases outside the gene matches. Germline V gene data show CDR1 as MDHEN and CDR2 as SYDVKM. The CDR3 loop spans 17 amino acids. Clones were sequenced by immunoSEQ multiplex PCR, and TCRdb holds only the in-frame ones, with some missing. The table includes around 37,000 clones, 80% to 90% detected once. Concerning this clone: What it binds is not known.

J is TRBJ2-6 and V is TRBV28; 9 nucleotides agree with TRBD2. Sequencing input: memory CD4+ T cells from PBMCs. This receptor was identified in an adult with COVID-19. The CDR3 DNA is TGTGCCAGCAGGGGGGGGACTAGCTTCTCTGGGGCCAACGTCCTGACTTTC. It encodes CASRGGTSFSGANVLTF. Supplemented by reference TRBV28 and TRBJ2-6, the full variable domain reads DVKVTQSSRYLVKRTGEKVFLECVQDMDHENMFWYRQDPGLGLRLIYFSYDVKMKEKGDIPEGYSVSREKKERFSLILESASTNQTSMYLCASRGGTSFSGANVLTFGAGSRLTVL.